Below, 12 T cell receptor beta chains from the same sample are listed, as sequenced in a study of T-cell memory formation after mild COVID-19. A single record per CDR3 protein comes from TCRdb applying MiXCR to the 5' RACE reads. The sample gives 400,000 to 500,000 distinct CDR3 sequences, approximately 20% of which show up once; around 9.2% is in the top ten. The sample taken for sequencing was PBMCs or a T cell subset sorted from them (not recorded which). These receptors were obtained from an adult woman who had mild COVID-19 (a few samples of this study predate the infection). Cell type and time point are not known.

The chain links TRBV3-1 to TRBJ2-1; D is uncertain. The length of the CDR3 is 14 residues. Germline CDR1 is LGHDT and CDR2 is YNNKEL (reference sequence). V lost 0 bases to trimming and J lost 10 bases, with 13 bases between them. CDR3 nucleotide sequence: TGTGCCAGCAGCCAAGACATTTTAGGCAAAGAGCAGTTCTTC. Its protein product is CASSQDILGKEQFF.

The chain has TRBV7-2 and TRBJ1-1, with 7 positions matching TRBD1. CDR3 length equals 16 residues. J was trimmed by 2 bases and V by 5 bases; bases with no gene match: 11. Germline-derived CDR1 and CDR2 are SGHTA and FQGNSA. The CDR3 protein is CASSTYGTVGNTEAFF. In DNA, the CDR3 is TGTGCCAGCAGCACTTACGGGACAGTGGGAAACACTGAAGCTTTCTTT.

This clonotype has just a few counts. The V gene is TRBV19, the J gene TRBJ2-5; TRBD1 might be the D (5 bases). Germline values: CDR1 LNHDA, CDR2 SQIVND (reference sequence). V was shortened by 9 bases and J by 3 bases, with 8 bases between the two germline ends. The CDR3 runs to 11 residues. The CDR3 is CASGREETQYF. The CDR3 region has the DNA TGTGCCAGCGGCAGGGAAGAGACCCAGTACTTC.

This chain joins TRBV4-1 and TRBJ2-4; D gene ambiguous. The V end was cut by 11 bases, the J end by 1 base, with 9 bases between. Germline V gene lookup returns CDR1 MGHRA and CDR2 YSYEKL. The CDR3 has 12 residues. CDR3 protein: CAQWGAKNIQYF. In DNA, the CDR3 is TGCGCCCAGTGGGGTGCCAAAAACATTCAGTACTTC.

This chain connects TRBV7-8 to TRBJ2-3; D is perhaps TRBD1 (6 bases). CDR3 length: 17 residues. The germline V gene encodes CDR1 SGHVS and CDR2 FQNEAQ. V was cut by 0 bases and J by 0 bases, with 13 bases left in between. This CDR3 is CASSLAPRQASTDTQYF. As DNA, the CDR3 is TGTGCCAGCAGCTTAGCTCCACGACAGGCTAGCACAGATACGCAGTATTTT.

CDR3 amino acids: CASSSGTVLEAFF. CDR3 coding DNA: TGTGCCAGCAGCTCCGGGACAGTTCTTGAAGCTTTCTTT. The gene calls are TRBV7-2 and TRBJ1-1; 7 positions match TRBD1. Germline trimming cut 4 bases from V and 7 bases from J; bases unmatched to any gene: 6. This CDR3 comprises 13 residues. Germline V CDR1 and CDR2: SGHTA, FQGNSA.

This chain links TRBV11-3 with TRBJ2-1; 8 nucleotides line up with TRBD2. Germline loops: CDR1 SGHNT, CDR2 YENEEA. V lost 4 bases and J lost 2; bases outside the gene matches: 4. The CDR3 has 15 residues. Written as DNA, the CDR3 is TGTGCCAGCAGCTATAGCGGGGATACCTACAATGAGCAGTTCTTC. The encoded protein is CASSYSGDTYNEQFF.

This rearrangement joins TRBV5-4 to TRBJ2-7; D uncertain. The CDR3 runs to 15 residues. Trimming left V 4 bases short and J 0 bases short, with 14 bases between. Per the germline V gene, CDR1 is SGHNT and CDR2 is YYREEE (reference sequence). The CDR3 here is CASSPATVGSYEQYF. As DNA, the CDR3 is TGTGCCAGCAGCCCGGCAACAGTCGGCTCCTACGAGCAGTACTTC.

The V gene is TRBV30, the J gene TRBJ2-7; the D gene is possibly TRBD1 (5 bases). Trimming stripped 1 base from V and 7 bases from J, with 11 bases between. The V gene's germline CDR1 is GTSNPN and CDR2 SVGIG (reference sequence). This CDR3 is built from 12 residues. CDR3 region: CAWSAVGHEQYF. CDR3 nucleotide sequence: TGTGCCTGGAGTGCCGTCGGACATGAGCAGTACTTC.

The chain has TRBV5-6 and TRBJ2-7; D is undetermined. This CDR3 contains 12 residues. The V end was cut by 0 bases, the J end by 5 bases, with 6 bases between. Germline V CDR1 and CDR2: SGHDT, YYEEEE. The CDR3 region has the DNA TGTGCCAGCAGCTTGGCGTTCGACGAGCAGTACTTC. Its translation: CASSLAFDEQYF.

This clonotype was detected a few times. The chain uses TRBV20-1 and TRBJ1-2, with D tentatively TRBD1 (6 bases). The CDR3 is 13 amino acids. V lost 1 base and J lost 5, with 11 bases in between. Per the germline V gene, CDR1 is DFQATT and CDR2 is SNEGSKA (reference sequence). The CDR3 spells CSARVGGQYGYTF. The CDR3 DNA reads TGCAGTGCTAGAGTGGGGGGCCAATATGGCTACACCTTC.

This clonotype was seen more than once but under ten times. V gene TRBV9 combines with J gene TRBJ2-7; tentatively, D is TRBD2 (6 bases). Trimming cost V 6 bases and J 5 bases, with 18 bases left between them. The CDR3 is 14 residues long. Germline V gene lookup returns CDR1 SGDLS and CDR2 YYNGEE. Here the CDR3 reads CASNRGGIVDEQYF. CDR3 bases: TGTGCCAGCAACCGGGGCGGGATTGTCGACGAGCAGTACTTC.